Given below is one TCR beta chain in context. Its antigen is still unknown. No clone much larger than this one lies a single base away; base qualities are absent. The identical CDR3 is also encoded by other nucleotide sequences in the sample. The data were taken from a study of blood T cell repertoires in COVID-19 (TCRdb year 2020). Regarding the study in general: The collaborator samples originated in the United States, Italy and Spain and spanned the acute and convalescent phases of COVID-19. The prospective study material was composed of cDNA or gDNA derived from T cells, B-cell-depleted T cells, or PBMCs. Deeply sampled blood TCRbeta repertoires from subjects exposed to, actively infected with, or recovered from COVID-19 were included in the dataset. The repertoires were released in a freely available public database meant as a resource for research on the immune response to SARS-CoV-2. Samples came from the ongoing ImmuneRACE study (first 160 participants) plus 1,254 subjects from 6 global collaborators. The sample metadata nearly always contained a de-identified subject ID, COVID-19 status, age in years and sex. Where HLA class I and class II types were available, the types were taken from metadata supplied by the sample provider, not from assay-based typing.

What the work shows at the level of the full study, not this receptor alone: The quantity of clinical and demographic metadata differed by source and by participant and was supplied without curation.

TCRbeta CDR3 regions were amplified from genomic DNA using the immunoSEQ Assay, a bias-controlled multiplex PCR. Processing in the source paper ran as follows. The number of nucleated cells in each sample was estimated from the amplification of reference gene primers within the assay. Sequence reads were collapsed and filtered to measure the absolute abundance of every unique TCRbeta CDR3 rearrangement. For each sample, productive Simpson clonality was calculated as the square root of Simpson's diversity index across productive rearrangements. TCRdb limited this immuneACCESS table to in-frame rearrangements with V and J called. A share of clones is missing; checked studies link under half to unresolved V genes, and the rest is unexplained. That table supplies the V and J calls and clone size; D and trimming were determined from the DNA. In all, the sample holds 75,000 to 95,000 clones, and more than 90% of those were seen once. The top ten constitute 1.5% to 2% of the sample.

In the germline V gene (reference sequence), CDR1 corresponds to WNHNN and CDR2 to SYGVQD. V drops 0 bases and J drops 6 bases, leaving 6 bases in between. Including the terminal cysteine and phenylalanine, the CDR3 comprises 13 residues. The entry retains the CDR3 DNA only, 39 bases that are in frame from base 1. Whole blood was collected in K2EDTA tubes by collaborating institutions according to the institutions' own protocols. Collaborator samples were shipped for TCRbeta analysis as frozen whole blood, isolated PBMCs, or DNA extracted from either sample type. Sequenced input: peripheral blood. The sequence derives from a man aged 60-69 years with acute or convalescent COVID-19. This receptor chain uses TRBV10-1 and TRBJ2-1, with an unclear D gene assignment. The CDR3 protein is CASSESGSNEQFF. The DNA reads TGCGCCAGCAGTGAGTCGGGCTCCAATGAGCAGTTCTTC.